These 30 T cell receptor beta chains originate from one sample sequenced in a study of T cells in Graves' hyperthyroidism and ophthalmopathy (dated by TCRdb to the late 2010s). Library prep was done by multiplex PCR. The data were produced on an Illumina HiSeq 2000. Amplification of TCR beta CDR3 regions was carried out from RNA transcripts. The first round of RT-PCR for the TCR CDR3 was performed with the HTBI primer set and the Qiagen OneStep RT-PCR kit. TCRdb's own reprocessing of the public reads used fastp at Q25 and MiXCR and kept productive beta chains. Entries are consolidated by CDR3 protein sequence, retaining the most common genes and DNA. Recorded for this sample are around 660,000 distinct CDR3 sequences; about 45% of them occurred a single time. More than 7% of the sample goes to the ten largest clones. Material for sequencing was peripheral blood or thyroid tissue (not recorded which). All receptors come from an adult man with Graves' disease, either hyperthyroidism or ophthalmopathy (not recorded which).

This clonotype showed up just once. V is TRBV10-3 and J is TRBJ1-4; maybe TRBD1 (6 bases). CDR1 and CDR2 (germline): ENHRY, SYGVKD. The CDR3 contains 13 residues. V lost 3 bases to trimming and J lost 7 bases, with 9 bases between them. The CDR3: CAISEGGREKLFF. The CDR3 nucleotides read TGTGCCATCAGTGAAGGGGGTCGTGAAAAACTGTTTTTT.

In nucleotides, the CDR3 is TGCAGTGCCGCGCCAGGGGGTGGTGAAAAACTGTTTTTT. Amino acids: CSAAPGGGEKLFF. The chain links TRBV20-1 to TRBJ1-4, with 7 bases that match TRBD1. The CDR3 contains 13 residues. V lost 6 bases to trimming and J lost 7 bases; unmatched junction nucleotides: 8. Per the germline V gene, CDR1 is DFQATT and CDR2 is SNEGSKA (reference sequence).

A note on this clonotype: Lacking the conserved final phenylalanine or tryptophan, this CDR3 likely reflects a read error. The limits of the CDR3 on the DNA are not certain, so only TCRdb's listed CDR3 is given. The V and J genes are TRBV9 and TRBJ1-6. Per germline, CDR1 SGDLS and CDR2 YYNGEE. The CDR3 has 8 residues if both end residues are counted. The CDR3 loop is CASSAHHY.

The chain is built from TRBV20-1 and TRBJ2-7; D may be TRBD2 (6 bases). Looked up from germline, CDR1 is DFQATT and CDR2 is SNEGSKA (reference sequence). The CDR3 sequence is 13 residues long. The V and J ends lost 6 bases and 2 bases respectively, with 14 bases between them. CDR3 bases: TGCAGTGCCCTATCTTGGGGGGCCTACGAGCAGTACTTC. Translation gives CSALSWGAYEQYF.

This chain uses TRBV29-1 with TRBJ1-2; D is ambiguous. The CDR3 consists of 16 residues. The germline V gene encodes CDR1 SQVTM and CDR2 ANQGSEA. Deletions cut 4 bases from V and 3 bases from J, with 21 bases between. CDR3 region: CSVGSGAVTDDYGYTF. For the CDR3, the DNA is TGCAGCGTTGGGTCTGGCGCGGTCACCGATGACTATGGCTACACCTTC.

This chain connects TRBV7-3 to TRBJ1-1; 7 nucleotides align to TRBD1. This CDR3 is built from 14 residues. CDR1 and CDR2 from the germline V gene are SGHTA and FQGTGA. Unmatched junction bases numbered 5, after V lost 7 bases and J lost 0 bases. The CDR3 nucleotides are TGTGCCAGCACAGTAGACAGGGTGAACACTGAAGCTTTCTTT. It is translated as CASTVDRVNTEAFF.

The chain is built from TRBV7-9 and TRBJ1-1; 7 bases align to TRBD1. This CDR3 region has 17 residues. Unmatched junction bases numbered 11, after V lost 4 bases and J lost 0 bases. Looked up from germline, CDR1 is SEHNR and CDR2 is FQNEAQ (reference sequence). CDR3 amino acids: CASSSRQGQPVNTEAFF. For the CDR3, the DNA is TGTGCCAGCAGCTCTCGACAGGGACAACCCGTGAACACTGAAGCTTTCTTT.

The chain couples TRBV2 to TRBJ1-1; D is undetermined. Trimming stripped 5 bases from V and 2 bases from J, with 15 bases between. Germline CDR1 and CDR2: SNHLY and FYNNEI. The CDR3 has 15 residues. CDR3 amino acids: CASSLGSPKNTEAFF. The DNA of the CDR3 is TGTGCCAGCAGTCTGGGGAGCCCAAAAAACACTGAAGCTTTCTTT.

This clonotype was seen more than once but under ten times. This sequence joins TRBV2 and TRBJ1-4; D ambiguous. The CDR3 totals 15 residues. The V and J ends lost 1 base and 4 bases respectively, with 10 bases between them. Germline V gives CDR1 SNHLY, CDR2 FYNNEI. The CDR3: CASSEGDKINEKLFF. CDR3 nucleotide sequence: TGTGCCAGCAGTGAAGGAGACAAGATTAATGAAAAACTGTTTTTT.

The V call is TRBV9, the J call TRBJ1-2, with 9 bases aligning to TRBD1. The V gene end was trimmed by 5 bases and the J gene end by 2 bases; junction bases not matched to a gene: 7. Germline-derived CDR1 and CDR2 are SGDLS and YYNGEE. This CDR3 has 15 amino acids. CDR3 residues: CASSPGTGPNYGYTF. CDR3 bases: TGTGCCAGCAGTCCCGGGACAGGGCCCAACTATGGCTACACCTTC.

This clonotype has at least ten counts. This rearrangement joins TRBV20-1 to TRBJ1-6; D is ambiguous. The CDR3 consists of 13 residues. Looked up from germline, CDR1 is DFQATT and CDR2 is SNEGSKA (reference sequence). Trimming shortened V by 0 bases and J by 7 bases, and 7 bases separated the two germline ends. The CDR3 DNA reads TGCAGTGCTAGAGATCATGGGAATTCACCCCTCCACTTT. Translation: CSARDHGNSPLHF.

This clonotype was seen ten or more times. V and J are TRBV20-1 and TRBJ2-5; a possible D gene is TRBD1 (5 bases). The CDR3 extends over 12 amino acids. CDR1 and CDR2 from the germline V gene are DFQATT and SNEGSKA (reference sequence). The V and J ends lost 6 bases and 5 bases respectively, with 13 bases between them. In DNA form, the CDR3 reads TGCAGTGCCATTAGGGGTATGGAGACCCAGTACTTC. It is translated as CSAIRGMETQYF.

V and J are TRBV24-1 and TRBJ2-7; the match to TRBD1 covers 10 bases. Germline V gene lookup returns CDR1 KGHDR and CDR2 SFDVKD. V shed 3 bases and J 4 bases; nucleotides not matched to a gene: 8. The CDR3 length is 16 residues. DNA of the CDR3: TGTGCCACCAGTGATCCCGGGACAGGGGCCCTATACGAGCAGTACTTC. Translation: CATSDPGTGALYEQYF.

This clonotype appeared many times. The chain employs TRBV10-3 and TRBJ1-1, with TRBD1 as a possible D gene (5 bases). In germline, CDR1 is ENHRY, CDR2 SYGVKD. Trimming left V 2 bases short and J 10 bases short, with 11 bases between. The CDR3 is 12 amino acids. The CDR3 bases are TGTGCCATCAGTGAGGGGGACCGGGGAGCTTTCTTT. It codes for CAISEGDRGAFF.

The chain combines TRBV5-4 with TRBJ1-1; 8 bases are a match to TRBD1. Germline V lookup: CDR1 SGHNT, CDR2 YYREEE (reference sequence). The ends lost 4 bases at V and 6 bases at J; junction bases unmatched: 8. The CDR3 loop spans 14 amino acids. The CDR3, as DNA: TGTGCCAGCAGCGGAGGACAGGGCAGACCTGAAGCTTTCTTT. As protein: CASSGGQGRPEAFF.

The chain couples TRBV7-9 to TRBJ1-1; possibly TRBD1 for D (5 bases). Germline V gene sequence: CDR1 SEHNR, CDR2 FQNEAQ (reference sequence). V lost 5 bases and J lost 4, with 14 bases in between. The CDR3 loop spans 14 amino acids. CDR3 region: CASSRQVRVTEAFF. The CDR3, as DNA: TGTGCCAGCAGCAGACAAGTCAGGGTCACTGAAGCTTTCTTT.

This clonotype occurred once. The chain employs TRBV5-1 and TRBJ2-5; 8 bases map to TRBD1. CDR3 size: 14 residues. V lost 0 bases and J lost 3; bases outside the gene matches: 1. The V gene's germline CDR1 is SGHRS and CDR2 YFSETQ. The CDR3 here is CASSLGGQEETQYF. CDR3 nucleotide sequence: TGCGCCAGCAGCTTGGGGGGACAGGAAGAGACCCAGTACTTC.

V and J are TRBV20-1 and TRBJ2-7; D could derive from TRBD1 or TRBD2 (6 bases each). Per germline, CDR1 DFQATT and CDR2 SNEGSKA (reference sequence). CDR3 length: 13 residues. V lost 3 bases and J lost 3, with 12 bases in between. The CDR3 nucleotides read TGCAGTGCTAGGGGCGGGACAAACTACGAGCAGTACTTC. Amino acids: CSARGGTNYEQYF.

V and J are TRBV9 and TRBJ1-2; D is possibly TRBD1 (5 bases). V was shortened by 4 bases and J by 4 bases, with 11 bases between the two germline ends. This CDR3 is 13 amino acids long. CDR1 and CDR2 (germline): SGDLS, YYNGEE. The CDR3 loop reads CASSREGTYGYTF. The CDR3 DNA follows: TGTGCCAGCAGCCGCGAGGGGACCTATGGCTACACCTTC.

The chain recombines TRBV7-9 with TRBJ2-5; a weak D match, TRBD2 (6 bases). The ends were cut back, 2 bases at V and 1 base at J, with 8 bases in the middle. This CDR3 contains 14 residues. CDR1 is SEHNR, CDR2 FQNEAQ, per germline (reference sequence). CDR3 in DNA: TGTGCCAGCAGCTTACAGCGGGCCCAAGAGACCCAGTACTTC. Translating gives CASSLQRAQETQYF.

The V and J genes are TRBV20-1 and TRBJ1-2; D is ambiguous. Germline CDR1 DFQATT, CDR2 SNEGSKA (reference sequence). With 0 bases removed from V and 4 bases from J, the gap between germline ends came to 21 bases. This CDR3 is built from 17 residues. The CDR3: CSARDRREGRDFYGYTF. DNA of the CDR3: TGCAGTGCTAGAGACCGCCGGGAGGGTAGAGACTTCTATGGCTACACCTTC.

V is TRBV12-3 or TRBV12-4 and J is TRBJ1-4; D remains unclear. V was pared by 7 bases and J by 8 bases, with 17 bases between. The CDR3 extends over 14 amino acids. CDR3 in amino acids: CASTRRGSGEKLFF. The CDR3 DNA reads TGTGCCAGCACCCGACGAGGGAGTGGCGAAAAACTGTTTTTT.

Ten or more counts support this clonotype. The rearrangement joins TRBV7-2 to TRBJ1-1, with D uncertain. Per germline, CDR1 SGHTA and CDR2 FQGNSA. Trimming cost V 3 bases and J 4 bases, with 12 bases left between them. CDR3 size: 14 residues. CDR3 protein: CASSFWDAGTEAFF. CDR3 DNA: TGTGCCAGCAGCTTTTGGGATGCAGGCACTGAAGCTTTCTTT.

This clonotype was picked up a small number of times. V usage is TRBV7-9 and J usage is TRBJ1-6; 7 bases fit TRBD1. Germline V gene data show CDR1 as SEHNR and CDR2 as FQNEAQ (reference sequence). J lost 5 bases, V lost 4 bases, and 11 bases had no gene match. The CDR3 is 17 residues long. This CDR3 is CASSSHDLQGNNSPLHF. As DNA, the CDR3 is TGTGCCAGCAGCTCGCACGACCTACAGGGGAATAATTCACCCCTCCACTTT. The full variable domain, completed using reference TRBV7-9 and TRBJ1-6, is DTGVSQNPRHKITKRGQNVTFRCDPISEHNRLYWYRQTLGQGPEFLTYFQNEAQLEKSRLLSDRFSAERPKGSFSTLEIQRTEQGDSAMYLCASSSHDLQGNNSPLHFGNGTRLTVT.

This chain connects TRBV7-9 to TRBJ2-5, with D possibly TRBD1 on 6 matching bases. This CDR3 comprises 15 residues. Trimming shortened V by 5 bases and J by 7 bases, and 20 bases separated the two germline ends. From germline, CDR1 is SEHNR and CDR2 FQNEAQ (reference sequence). CDR3 sequence reads: CASSPSRGGWGTQYF. The DNA for the CDR3 is TGTGCCAGCAGCCCTTCAAGAGGGGGTTGGGGGACCCAGTACTTC.

This clonotype showed up just a few times. The V call is TRBV6-6, the J call TRBJ2-7; TRBD1 is a possible D gene (5 bases). In germline, CDR1 is MNHNY, CDR2 SVGAGI (reference sequence). This CDR3 is built from 13 residues. V gave up 5 bases and J gave up 2 bases, with 10 bases separating them. The CDR3 coding sequence is TGTGCCAGCAGTGCGACAGATGCCTACGAGCAGTACTTC. It yields the protein CASSATDAYEQYF.

The CDR3 DNA reads TGTGCCAGCAGCCCCATAACCTCTGGAAACACCATATATTTT. Translation gives CASSPITSGNTIYF. The rearrangement uses TRBV7-9 and TRBJ1-3, with D unclear. V lost 5 bases and J 0 bases, leaving 8 bases between the germline ends. This CDR3 has 14 residues. CDR1 and CDR2 (germline): SEHNR, FQNEAQ (reference sequence). Full variable domain (remainder filled in from reference TRBV7-9 and TRBJ1-3): DTGVSQNPRHKITKRGQNVTFRCDPISEHNRLYWYRQTLGQGPEFLTYFQNEAQLEKSRLLSDRFSAERPKGSFSTLEIQRTEQGDSAMYLCASSPITSGNTIYFGEGSWLTVV.

This clonotype was observed many times. The gene calls are TRBV24-1 and TRBJ2-5, with D perhaps TRBD2 (6 bases). Trimming shortened V by 4 bases and J by 5 bases, and 10 bases separated the two germline ends. Germline loops: CDR1 KGHDR, CDR2 SFDVKD. The CDR3 totals 13 residues. As DNA, the CDR3 is TGTGCCACCAGTGAGGGAGGCATGGAGACCCAGTACTTC. Its translation is CATSEGGMETQYF.

Comments on this clonotype: Just one base apart from a much larger clone, this may be a read error. Here the CDR3 omits its conserved ending phenylalanine or tryptophan, so a read error is the likely source. The V gene is TRBV2, the J gene TRBJ1-1; 10 bases line up with TRBD1. Trimming cost V 9 bases and J 0 bases; bases outside gene matches: 4. This CDR3 has 14 residues. The V gene's germline CDR1 is SNHLY and CDR2 FYNNEI. Here the CDR3 reads CARGTGAMNTEAFL. The CDR3 nucleotides read TGTGCCAGAGGGACAGGGGCTATGAACACTGAAGCTTTCCTT.

The chain recombines TRBV2 with TRBJ1-6, with TRBD1 matching over 8 bases. The V gene's germline CDR1 is SNHLY and CDR2 FYNNEI. Unmatched junction bases numbered 8, after V lost 7 bases and J lost 9 bases. This CDR3 is 14 amino acids long. DNA of the CDR3: TGTGCCAGCATCCCCGGGACAGGCGTTTCACCCCTCCACTTT. Amino acid sequence: CASIPGTGVSPLHF.